These T cell receptor beta chains were read from a single sample in a study of CD8 T cells in ankylosing spondylitis. TCRdb recomputed calls from the 5' RACE reads with MiXCR, one row per CDR3 protein. The sample yields about 36,000 distinct CDR3 sequences, roughly an eighth seen once. The sample consisted of synovial fluid, either unsorted or a sorted T cell fraction (not recorded which). The receptors were sampled from a male donor with ankylosing spondylitis. Both conserved end residues are part of each CDR3. Each record gives: D gene, J gene, V gene, CDR3 protein. D genes are given only for firm matches.

-	TRBJ2-3	TRBV9	CASSAGLISTDTQYF
-	TRBJ1-5	TRBV27	CASSLGRAQPQHF
TRBD2	TRBJ2-1	TRBV11-3	CASSLVTSGSVGNEQFF
TRBD1	TRBJ1-5	TRBV7-8	CASSWGDSYQPQHF
TRBD1	TRBJ2-2	TRBV6-4	CASSETGDTGELFF
-	TRBJ2-7	TRBV15	CATSRSGGSGEQYF
TRBD2	TRBJ2-2	TRBV6-2/TRBV6-3	CASSYNSGTYTGELFF
-	TRBJ2-7	TRBV12-3/TRBV12-4	CASSSGTTRHEQYF
TRBD1	TRBJ1-6	TRBV5-4	CASSAGTGFSYNSPLHF
-	TRBJ2-3	TRBV11-2	CASSPPLEVTQYF
TRBD2	TRBJ2-3	TRBV20-1	CSARSLAGIGDTQYF
TRBD1	TRBJ1-1	TRBV7-9	CASSLVKGAGDTEAFF
-	TRBJ2-7	TRBV20-1	CSARDLERRHYEQYF
-	TRBJ2-7	TRBV15	CATSSGLRGEQYF
-	TRBJ2-6	TRBV5-1	CASSSLGGRLAGANVLTF
TRBD2	TRBJ2-7	TRBV10-3	CAISPQREAYEQYF
TRBD2	TRBJ2-1	TRBV6-2/TRBV6-3	CASSWRTSGLNEQFF
-	TRBJ1-5	TRBV28	CASSPLEGGHQPQHF
-	TRBJ2-6	TRBV5-1	CASSWGISGANVLTF
-	TRBJ2-1	TRBV28	CASSLRVSGRSPNEQFF
-	TRBJ2-1	TRBV14	CASSQDRGPGLNEQFF
-	TRBJ2-6	TRBV4-3	CASSQELGTGANVLTF
TRBD2	TRBJ2-3	TRBV25-1	CASRGLGEWGDTQYF
-	TRBJ2-7	TRBV20-1	CCGTSWASDSSYEQYF
-	TRBJ2-5	TRBV7-9	CASSLALSYETQYF
TRBD2	TRBJ2-1	TRBV10-3	CAISGGLAPPPYNEQFF
TRBD2	TRBJ2-1	TRBV18	CASSPLRGGSAPNEQFF
-	TRBJ2-7	TRBV7-8	CASSPGGSEQYF
-	TRBJ1-2	TRBV13	CASSQEWARSGYTF
-	TRBJ1-1	TRBV7-9	CASSPKRGYGTEAFF
-	TRBJ2-5	TRBV27	CASGGGGRRETQYF